This TCR beta chain was observed in a study of CD8+ T cells in alopecia areata. This CDR3 is built from 12 residues. Germline loops: CDR1 MGHDK, CDR2 SYGVNS. Trimming cost V 8 bases and J 0 bases, with 7 bases left between them. Following RNA extraction, reverse transcription yielded cDNA that acted as the sequencing template. Here immunoSEQ multiplex PCR was the method, and the copy in TCRdb shows in-frame clones only, minus some. The sample has about 200,000 clones; 50% to 70% are singletons. Source: CD4+ T cells sorted from blood, taken at week 0. The chain employs TRBV25-1 and TRBJ1-1; D call uncertain. The TCR was taken from a human donor with alopecia areata. The CDR3 here is CASSTMNTEAFF. The CDR3 nucleotides read TGTGCCAGCTCGACCATGAACACTGAAGCTTTCTTT.